Presented here are 19 T cell receptor beta chains from one specimen sequenced in a study of Tregs in tolerant kidney transplant recipients. Data came from immunoSEQ multiplex PCR; TCRdb stores just in-frame clones and leaves some out. The sample yields 40,000 to 50,000 clones, about 89% seen once. Sequencing was done on a sample of Tregs from blood. These receptors were obtained from a human donor in good health.

This clone has a single count. The chain uses TRBV10-3 and TRBJ1-2, with D uncertain. This CDR3 spans 13 amino acids. Germline assignment: CDR1 ENHRY and CDR2 SYGVKD. Trimming pared 5 bases from V and 6 bases from J, leaving 13 bases between. CDR3 sequence (DNA): TGTGCCATCAGTCCGGTAGGCAACGATGGCTACACCTTC. This encodes CAISPVGNDGYTF.

This clone has a single count. The V gene is TRBV5-1, the J gene TRBJ2-1, with D perhaps matching TRBD2 (6 bases). Looked up from germline, CDR1 is SGHRS and CDR2 is YFSETQ. CDR3 size: 13 residues. V lost 0 bases, J lost 6 bases, and 7 bases lay in between. CDR3 amino acids: CASSLVGGNEQFF. Written as DNA, the CDR3 is TGCGCCAGCAGCTTGGTCGGGGGCAATGAGCAGTTCTTC.

The V and J genes are TRBV7-9 and TRBJ2-7; 7 bases agree with TRBD2. Germline CDR1 is SEHNR and CDR2 is FQNEAQ (reference sequence). The CDR3 spans 14 residues. Trimming removed 5 bases from V and 0 bases from J; junction bases left unmatched: 4. For the CDR3, the DNA is TGTGCCAGCAGCCAGAGCGGGGACTCCTACGAGCAGTACTTC. It specifies CASSQSGDSYEQYF.

This rearrangement joins TRBV13 to TRBJ2-5, with 8 bases matching TRBD1. The CDR3 is 18 residues long. Germline CDR1 is PRHDT and CDR2 is FYEKMQ (reference sequence). V was pared by 4 bases and J by 2 bases, with 15 bases of the junction left unmatched. CDR3 in amino acids: CASSSRQGRGLGQETQYF. CDR3 in DNA: TGTGCCAGCAGCTCCAGACAGGGGCGCGGGTTGGGACAAGAGACCCAGTACTTC. Complete variable domain (other parts from reference TRBV13 and TRBJ2-5): AAGVIQSPRHLIKEKRETATLKCYPIPRHDTVYWYQQGPGQDPQFLISFYEKMQSDKGSIPDRFSAQQFSDYHSELNMSSLELGDSALYFCASSSRQGRGLGQETQYFGPGTRLLVL.

V gene TRBV11-2 combines with J gene TRBJ1-2; weak D call: TRBD1 (5 bases). Germline CDR1 SGHAT, CDR2 FQNNGV. This CDR3 has 14 residues. Trimming removed 5 bases at V and 3 bases at J, with 13 bases between. The CDR3 loop reads CASSKQVYDYGYTF. CDR3 nucleotide sequence: TGTGCCAGCAGCAAACAGGTTTATGACTATGGCTACACCTTC.

This chain uses TRBV19 with TRBJ2-3; the match to TRBD2 covers 8 bases. CDR1 is LNHDA, CDR2 SQIVND, per germline (reference sequence). V lost 3 bases to trimming and J lost 0 bases; unmatched junction nucleotides: 5. CDR3 size: 16 residues. CDR3 bases: TGTGCCAGTAGTATCGGGAGACTAGCGAGCACAGATACGCAGTATTTT. Its translation: CASSIGRLASTDTQYF.

The V gene is TRBV18, the J gene TRBJ2-1; 15 bases match TRBD2. CDR3 length: 19 residues. The junction had 14 bases not matched to a gene; V was cut back by 5 bases and J by 6 bases. Looked up from germline, CDR1 is KGHSH and CDR2 is LQKENI. CDR3 DNA sequence: TGTGCCAGCTCAGCGAGGACTAGCGGGAGGGCCTCTTTAGTCAATGAGCAGTTCTTC. Residues: CASSARTSGRASLVNEQFF.

This chain links TRBV15 with TRBJ2-5; a possible D gene is TRBD2 (5 bases). CDR1 is LNHNV and CDR2 is YYDKDF in the germline V gene (reference sequence). V dropped 5 bases and J dropped 11 bases, with 12 bases sitting between them. This CDR3 is built from 11 residues. CDR3 bases: TGTGCCACCAGCGCCCTCGGGGAGCAGTACTTC. Its protein product is CATSALGEQYF.

Comment on this clone: Other DNA sequences within the sample encode an identical CDR3. CDR3 bases: TGTGCCAGCAGCTTAGGAGGGGCCACAGATACGCAGTATTTT. Translation: CASSLGGATDTQYF. The chain employs TRBV7-9 and TRBJ2-3; D is perhaps TRBD1 or TRBD2 (5 bases each). Per the germline V gene, CDR1 is SEHNR and CDR2 is FQNEAQ (reference sequence). With 1 base removed from V and 2 bases from J, the gap between germline ends came to 7 bases. This CDR3 is built from 14 residues.

The DNA for the CDR3 is TGTGCCAGCAGCTTAGACAGGGACCAGCCCCAGCATTTT. Residues: CASSLDRDQPQHF. The chain is built from TRBV5-4 and TRBJ1-5; 7 bases map to TRBD1. V lost 2 bases to trimming and J lost 7 bases; unmatched junction nucleotides: 3. Germline CDR1 reads SGHNT; CDR2 reads YYREEE (reference sequence). This CDR3 spans 13 amino acids.

The gene calls are TRBV11-2 and TRBJ1-1; maybe TRBD1 (5 bases). Deletions cut 4 bases from V and 3 bases from J, with 9 bases between. CDR3 length equals 13 residues. Germline values: CDR1 SGHAT, CDR2 FQNNGV. CDR3 coding DNA: TGTGCCAGCAGCTCGGGACTTTACACTGAAGCTTTCTTT. Translated: CASSSGLYTEAFF.

The V call is TRBV9, the J call TRBJ1-1; D is undetermined. CDR1 and CDR2 (germline): SGDLS, YYNGEE. The CDR3 is 14 residues long. V was pared by 0 bases and J by 1 base, with 7 bases between. The DNA of the CDR3 is TGTGCCAGCAGCGTAGGCCGGTCGAACACTGAAGCTTTCTTT. As protein: CASSVGRSNTEAFF.

This chain's CDR3 is CASSGRLTTNEKLFF. Written as DNA, the CDR3 is TGTGCCAGCAGCGGCAGACTAACCACTAATGAAAAACTGTTTTTT. V and J are TRBV11-2 and TRBJ1-4; no clear D. In germline, CDR1 is SGHAT, CDR2 FQNNGV. The CDR3 has 15 residues. Trimming removed 5 bases at V and 2 bases at J, with 12 bases between.

V is TRBV7-9 and J is TRBJ2-7; D tentatively reads TRBD1 or TRBD2 (5 bases each). This CDR3 has 15 amino acids. Germline V gives CDR1 SEHNR, CDR2 FQNEAQ (reference sequence). The V and J ends lost 0 bases and 6 bases respectively, with 15 bases between them. The CDR3 region is CASSLAEGKRGEQYF. CDR3 sequence (DNA): TGTGCCAGCAGCTTAGCTGAGGGAAAGAGGGGCGAGCAGTACTTC.

The chain combines TRBV5-1 with TRBJ1-1; D might be TRBD1 (5 bases). V lost 3 bases and J lost 5, with 17 bases in between. The CDR3 is made up of 15 amino acids. Germline CDR1 SGHRS, CDR2 YFSETQ. CDR3 coding DNA: TGCGCCAGCAGCTGGGGCCATACCCTGGGGACTGAAGCTTTCTTT. Translated, it gives CASSWGHTLGTEAFF.

The chain uses TRBV11-3 and TRBJ2-2; D assignment may be TRBD1 or TRBD2 (5 bases each). Looked up from germline, CDR1 is SGHNT and CDR2 is YENEEA. This CDR3 comprises 15 residues. Trimming pared 5 bases from V and 7 bases from J, leaving 17 bases between. The CDR3 nucleotides read TGTGCCAGCAGCCGCAATAGTTGGGGGAACGGGGAGCTGTTTTTT. It yields the protein CASSRNSWGNGELFF. Full variable domain (missing parts from reference TRBV11-3 and TRBJ2-2): EAGVVQSPRYKIIEKKQPVAFWCNPISGHNTLYWYLQNLGQGPELLIRYENEEAVDDSQLPKDRFSAERLKGVDSTLKIQPAELGDSAVYLCASSRNSWGNGELFFGEGSRLTVL.

The chain couples TRBV2 to TRBJ1-2; weak D call: TRBD1 (5 bases). V gave up 10 bases and J gave up 5 bases, with 14 bases separating them. This CDR3 region has 12 residues. Germline assignment: CDR1 SNHLY and CDR2 FYNNEI. As DNA, the CDR3 is TGTGCCAAGAGGGGCGCTCTATATGGCTACACCTTC. Translating it yields CAKRGALYGYTF.

This chain joins TRBV4-2 and TRBJ2-3; 9 bases align to TRBD2. The CDR3 has 17 residues. The V gene's germline CDR1 is LGHNA and CDR2 YNFKEQ. The V segment lost 3 bases and the J segment 4 bases; nucleotides outside the gene matches: 11. CDR3 loop: CASSHSSGTAAADTQYF. The CDR3 DNA sequence: TGTGCCAGCAGCCACTCTAGCGGGACGGCCGCCGCAGATACGCAGTATTTT.

V usage is TRBV4-1 and J usage is TRBJ2-7; weak D call: TRBD2 (6 bases). CDR3 length: 15 amino acids. Per the germline V gene, CDR1 is MGHRA and CDR2 is YSYEKL. The ends were cut back, 3 bases at V and 6 bases at J, with 18 bases in the middle. CDR3 DNA sequence: TGCGCCAGCAGCCAGGGGGAGTCGGGAGATCGCGAGCAGTACTTC. It encodes CASSQGESGDREQYF.